This T cell receptor beta chain was sequenced for a study of blood T cell repertoires in COVID-19. The wider study: Whether acute or convalescent, the COVID-19 samples came from the United States, Italy and Spain. PBMCs, B-cell-depleted T cells, or T cells provided the cDNA or gDNA that made up the material.

Germline assignment: CDR1 SGHRS and CDR2 YFSETQ. V gave up 1 base and J gave up 5 bases, with 10 bases separating them. This CDR3 comprises 14 residues. Authors' methods: Reference gene primer amplification in the assay estimated nucleated cell counts. Data came from immunoSEQ multiplex PCR; TCRdb stores just in-frame clones and leaves some out. The V and J calls and clone size are taken from that table; D and trimming were inferred from the DNA. This sample has more than 85,000 clones, with approximately 72% found just once. The rearrangement uses TRBV5-1 and TRBJ1-5; the D gene is possibly TRBD1 (5 bases). Source material: peripheral blood. The TCR comes from a woman aged 70-85 years with acute or convalescent COVID-19. The CDR3 here is CASSLIGGDQPQHF. The CDR3 nucleotides are TGCGCCAGCAGCTTGATTGGGGGGGATCAGCCCCAGCATTTT.